The rows below give T cell receptor beta chains drawn from one sample of a study of blood T cell repertoires in COVID-19. Sequenced by immunoSEQ multiplex PCR; TCRdb stores in-frame clones only, minus some. Among over 100,000 clones listed, roughly 87% were seen once. Sequenced sample: peripheral blood. Every receptor here comes from a man of 80 years or more with acute or convalescent COVID-19. Both conserved end residues are part of each CDR3. The order of the fields is V gene, clone size, D gene, J gene, CDR3 protein, CDR3 DNA. A D gene is named only where the DNA matches it firmly. Size is omitted from some rows. Given values are once, few, many or a class for expanded clones.

v_gene: TRBV7-2; abundance: -; d_gene: TRBD1; j_gene: TRBJ2-7; CDR3aa: CASSTHGTGPEQYF; CDR3nt: TGTGCCAGCAGCACCCACGGGACAGGGCCCGAGCAGTACTTC
v_gene: TRBV19; abundance: few; d_gene: -; j_gene: TRBJ2-7; CDR3aa: CASSHGHPSSYEQYF; CDR3nt: TGTGCCAGTAGTCATGGGCATCCGAGCTCCTACGAGCAGTACTTC
v_gene: TRBV7-2; abundance: few; d_gene: TRBD1; j_gene: TRBJ1-5; CDR3aa: CASSLSGTGDQPQHF; CDR3nt: TGTGCCAGCAGCTTATCGGGGACAGGGGATCAGCCCCAGCATTTT
v_gene: TRBV7-6; abundance: -; d_gene: -; j_gene: TRBJ1-1; CDR3aa: CASSRQENTEAFF; CDR3nt: TGTGCCAGCAGTCGACAGGAGAACACTGAAGCTTTCTTT
v_gene: TRBV5-1; abundance: -; d_gene: -; j_gene: TRBJ2-3; CDR3aa: CASSFGGYTDTQYF; CDR3nt: TGCGCCAGCAGCTTCGGCGGCTACACAGATACGCAGTATTTT
v_gene: TRBV30; abundance: -; d_gene: -; j_gene: TRBJ1-3; CDR3aa: CAWSRAGNTIYF; CDR3nt: TGTGCCTGGAGCCGTGCTGGAAACACCATATATTTT
v_gene: TRBV4-1; abundance: -; d_gene: TRBD1; j_gene: TRBJ1-6; CDR3aa: CASRDGQGISYNSPLHF; CDR3nt: TGCGCCAGCAGGGACGGACAGGGAATCTCCTATAATTCACCCCTCCACTTT
v_gene: TRBV3-1/TRBV3-2; abundance: -; d_gene: -; j_gene: TRBJ2-7; CDR3aa: CASSFRGYEQYF; CDR3nt: TGTGCCAGCAGCTTCAGGGGTTACGAGCAGTACTTC
v_gene: TRBV2; abundance: -; d_gene: -; j_gene: TRBJ2-7; CDR3aa: CASRGTSSYEQYF; CDR3nt: TGTGCCAGCAGGGGGACATCCTCCTACGAGCAGTACTTC
v_gene: TRBV5-4; abundance: -; d_gene: TRBD2; j_gene: TRBJ2-7; CDR3aa: CASSGAGGPVYEQYF; CDR3nt: TGTGCCAGCAGCGGAGCGGGGGGGCCGGTCTACGAGCAGTACTTC
v_gene: TRBV5-1; abundance: -; d_gene: -; j_gene: TRBJ1-5; CDR3aa: CASSLDRDQPQHF; CDR3nt: TGCGCCAGCAGCTTGGACCGGGATCAGCCCCAGCATTTT
v_gene: TRBV19; abundance: -; d_gene: TRBD1; j_gene: TRBJ2-1; CDR3aa: CASSKGQGRDLNEQFF; CDR3nt: TGTGCCAGTAGTAAGGGACAGGGAAGGGATCTCAATGAGCAGTTCTTC
v_gene: TRBV7-3; abundance: -; d_gene: TRBD1; j_gene: TRBJ2-3; CDR3aa: CASSLGQPTDTQYF; CDR3nt: TGTGCCAGCAGCTTGGGACAGCCCACAGATACGCAGTATTTT
v_gene: TRBV12-3/TRBV12-4; abundance: -; d_gene: -; j_gene: TRBJ2-5; CDR3aa: CASSFSRGETQYF; CDR3nt: TGTGCCAGCAGTTTCAGTAGAGGGGAGACCCAGTACTTC
v_gene: TRBV28; abundance: -; d_gene: TRBD1; j_gene: TRBJ2-2; CDR3aa: CASGTGGAGELFF; CDR3nt: TGTGCCAGCGGAACAGGGGGCGCCGGGGAGCTGTTTTTT
v_gene: TRBV6-5; abundance: -; d_gene: TRBD1; j_gene: TRBJ2-7; CDR3aa: CASKGDRETYEQYF; CDR3nt: TGTGCCAGCAAGGGGGACAGGGAAACCTACGAGCAGTACTTC
v_gene: TRBV7-2; abundance: few; d_gene: TRBD2; j_gene: TRBJ2-3; CDR3aa: CASSLADQAGVGTDTQYF; CDR3nt: TGTGCCAGCAGCTTAGCGGACCAAGCGGGAGTGGGCACAGATACGCAGTATTTT
v_gene: TRBV7-2; abundance: -; d_gene: -; j_gene: TRBJ1-5; CDR3aa: CASSLSSGRGRNQPQHF; CDR3nt: TGTGCCAGCAGCTTATCATCGGGCAGGGGCCGCAATCAGCCCCAGCATTTT
v_gene: TRBV7-2; abundance: -; d_gene: -; j_gene: TRBJ1-2; CDR3aa: CASSFNRDYGYTF; CDR3nt: TGTGCCAGCAGCTTTAACAGGGACTATGGCTACACCTTC
v_gene: TRBV25-1; abundance: -; d_gene: TRBD1; j_gene: TRBJ2-2; CDR3aa: CASSEPRQGNTGELFF; CDR3nt: TGTGCCAGCAGTGAACCGAGACAGGGGAACACCGGGGAGCTGTTTTTT
v_gene: TRBV7-9; abundance: -; d_gene: TRBD1; j_gene: TRBJ2-5; CDR3aa: CASSSPTGGRSETQYF; CDR3nt: TGTGCCAGCAGCTCCCCTACAGGGGGCAGGAGCGAGACCCAGTACTTC
v_gene: TRBV7-2; abundance: -; d_gene: TRBD2; j_gene: TRBJ2-1; CDR3aa: CASSLGSGGPGNEQFF; CDR3nt: TGTGCCAGCAGCTTAGGATCGGGAGGGCCGGGAAATGAGCAGTTCTTC
v_gene: TRBV29-1; abundance: -; d_gene: TRBD1; j_gene: TRBJ1-3; CDR3aa: CSVVAGTDPPSGNTIYF; CDR3nt: TGCAGCGTTGTGGCCGGGACAGATCCTCCCTCTGGAAACACCATATATTTT
v_gene: TRBV3-1/TRBV3-2; abundance: -; d_gene: TRBD2; j_gene: TRBJ2-2; CDR3aa: CASTLGTSGGNTGELFF; CDR3nt: TGTGCCAGCACCCTCGGGACTAGCGGGGGGAACACCGGGGAGCTGTTTTTT
v_gene: TRBV9; abundance: many; d_gene: -; j_gene: TRBJ2-5; CDR3aa: CASSVSGTQETQYF; CDR3nt: TGTGCCAGCAGCGTATCCGGGACTCAAGAGACCCAGTACTTC
v_gene: TRBV6-6; abundance: -; d_gene: TRBD1; j_gene: TRBJ2-7; CDR3aa: CASNSGGYEQYF; CDR3nt: TGTGCCAGCAATTCAGGGGGTTACGAGCAGTACTTC
v_gene: TRBV27; abundance: -; d_gene: TRBD1; j_gene: TRBJ1-5; CDR3aa: CASRPGQGNQPQHF; CDR3nt: TGTGCCAGCAGACCCGGACAGGGCAATCAGCCCCAGCATTTT
v_gene: TRBV6-5; abundance: few; d_gene: TRBD1; j_gene: TRBJ2-5; CDR3aa: CASSYDRGWETQYF; CDR3nt: TGTGCCAGCAGTTACGACAGGGGCTGGGAGACCCAGTACTTC
v_gene: TRBV7-9; abundance: -; d_gene: TRBD2; j_gene: TRBJ2-3; CDR3aa: CASSLNVAGGSPDTQYF; CDR3nt: TGTGCCAGCAGCCTCAACGTGGCGGGGGGATCGCCAGATACGCAGTATTTT
v_gene: TRBV19; abundance: -; d_gene: TRBD1; j_gene: TRBJ1-5; CDR3aa: CASSISGTVSNQPQHF; CDR3nt: TGTGCCAGTAGTATCTCCGGGACAGTTAGCAATCAGCCCCAGCATTTT
v_gene: TRBV19; abundance: -; d_gene: -; j_gene: TRBJ1-5; CDR3aa: CASSIRVGEGNQPQHF; CDR3nt: TGTGCCAGTAGTATAAGGGTTGGGGAGGGCAATCAGCCCCAGCATTTT
v_gene: TRBV19; abundance: -; d_gene: -; j_gene: TRBJ2-6; CDR3aa: CASTRQTSGANVLTF; CDR3nt: TGTGCCAGTACTCGACAAACCAGTGGGGCCAACGTCCTGACTTTC
v_gene: TRBV3-1/TRBV3-2; abundance: -; d_gene: -; j_gene: TRBJ1-3; CDR3aa: CASRNSDTIYF; CDR3nt: TGTGCCAGCAGAAATTCGGACACCATATATTTT
v_gene: TRBV5-1; abundance: -; d_gene: -; j_gene: TRBJ2-7; CDR3aa: CASSLAPDRSYEQYF; CDR3nt: TGCGCCAGCAGCTTGGCCCCCGACAGATCCTACGAGCAGTACTTC
v_gene: TRBV19; abundance: -; d_gene: -; j_gene: TRBJ2-5; CDR3aa: CASGQGLRETQYF; CDR3nt: TGTGCCTCCGGGCAGGGTTTACGAGAGACCCAGTACTTC
v_gene: TRBV2; abundance: -; d_gene: -; j_gene: TRBJ1-2; CDR3aa: CASGPSTLQRGYGYTF; CDR3nt: TGTGCCAGCGGTCCGTCCACACTCCAAAGGGGCTATGGCTACACCTTC
v_gene: TRBV5-1; abundance: -; d_gene: TRBD1; j_gene: TRBJ2-1; CDR3aa: CASSFQGDRNEQFF; CDR3nt: TGCGCCAGCAGCTTCCAGGGGGATCGTAATGAGCAGTTCTTC
v_gene: TRBV30; abundance: -; d_gene: TRBD2; j_gene: TRBJ2-2; CDR3aa: CAWSALAGAAGELFF; CDR3nt: TGTGCCTGGAGTGCGCTAGCGGGAGCCGCCGGGGAGCTGTTTTTT
v_gene: TRBV6-5; abundance: -; d_gene: -; j_gene: TRBJ1-3; CDR3aa: CASTLQGSHLDTIYF; CDR3nt: TGTGCCAGCACCCTTCAGGGGTCGCACCTAGACACCATATATTTT
v_gene: TRBV6-1; abundance: -; d_gene: -; j_gene: TRBJ2-7; CDR3aa: CASSAPGGGPSSYEQYF; CDR3nt: TGTGCCAGCAGTGCCCCCGGGGGTGGTCCCTCCTCCTACGAGCAGTACTTC
v_gene: TRBV9; abundance: -; d_gene: TRBD2; j_gene: TRBJ2-2; CDR3aa: CASSVENPGLAGTGELFF; CDR3nt: TGTGCCAGCAGCGTAGAGAATCCGGGACTAGCAGGGACCGGGGAGCTGTTTTTT
v_gene: TRBV19; abundance: -; d_gene: TRBD1; j_gene: TRBJ1-1; CDR3aa: CASSTQTGLGTEAFF; CDR3nt: TGTGCCAGTAGTACGCAGACAGGGCTGGGGACTGAAGCTTTCTTT
v_gene: TRBV6-1; abundance: -; d_gene: -; j_gene: TRBJ1-1; CDR3aa: CASSDPRNTEAFF; CDR3nt: TGTGCCAGCAGTGATCCCAGGAACACTGAAGCTTTCTTT
v_gene: TRBV6-5; abundance: -; d_gene: -; j_gene: TRBJ2-3; CDR3aa: CASRSRDTQYF; CDR3nt: TGTGCCAGCCGCTCTAGAGATACGCAGTATTTT
v_gene: TRBV18; abundance: -; d_gene: TRBD1; j_gene: TRBJ2-1; CDR3aa: CASSPGQVYNEQFF; CDR3nt: TGTGCCAGCTCTCCGGGACAGGTCTACAATGAGCAGTTCTTC
v_gene: TRBV28; abundance: -; d_gene: -; j_gene: TRBJ1-2; CDR3aa: CASSLLRNYGYTF; CDR3nt: TGTGCCAGCAGTTTACTCAGGAACTATGGCTACACCTTC
v_gene: TRBV6-1; abundance: -; d_gene: -; j_gene: TRBJ2-2; CDR3aa: CASSDGLLNTGELFF; CDR3nt: TGTGCCAGCAGTGATGGGCTATTGAACACCGGGGAGCTGTTTTTT
v_gene: TRBV9; abundance: -; d_gene: TRBD1; j_gene: TRBJ1-1; CDR3aa: CASSVGPGGNTEAFF; CDR3nt: TGTGCCAGCAGCGTAGGGCCAGGGGGGAACACTGAAGCTTTCTTT